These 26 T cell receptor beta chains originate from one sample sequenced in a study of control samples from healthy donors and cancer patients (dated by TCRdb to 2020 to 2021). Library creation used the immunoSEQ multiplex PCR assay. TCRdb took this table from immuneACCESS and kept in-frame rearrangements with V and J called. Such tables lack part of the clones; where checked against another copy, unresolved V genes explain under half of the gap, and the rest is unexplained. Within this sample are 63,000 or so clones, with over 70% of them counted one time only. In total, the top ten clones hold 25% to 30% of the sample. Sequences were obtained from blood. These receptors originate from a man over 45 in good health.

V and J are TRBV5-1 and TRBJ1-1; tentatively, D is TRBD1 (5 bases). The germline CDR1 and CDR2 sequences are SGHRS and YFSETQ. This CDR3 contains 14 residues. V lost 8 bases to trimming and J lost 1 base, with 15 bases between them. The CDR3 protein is CASQMPGRNTEAFF. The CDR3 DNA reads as TGCGCCAGTCAAATGCCAGGGAGGAACACTGAAGCTTTCTTT.

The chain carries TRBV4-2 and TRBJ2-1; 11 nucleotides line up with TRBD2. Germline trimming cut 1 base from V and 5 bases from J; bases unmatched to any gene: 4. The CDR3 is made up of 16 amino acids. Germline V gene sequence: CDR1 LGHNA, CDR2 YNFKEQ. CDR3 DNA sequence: TGTGCCAGCAGCCAAGGGGCGACTAGCGGGAACAATGAGCAGTTCTTC. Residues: CASSQGATSGNNEQFF.

CDR3 in amino acids: CASSSTLSGGLETQYF. The CDR3 nucleotides read TGTGCCAGCAGCTCCACCTTAAGCGGGGGGTTGGAGACCCAGTACTTC. The rearrangement joins TRBV7-2 to TRBJ2-5, with 9 bases aligning to TRBD2. The germline gives CDR1 SGHTA, CDR2 FQGNSA. This CDR3 spans 16 amino acids. The J segment lost 5 bases and the V segment lost 4 bases, leaving 11 bases of the junction unmatched.

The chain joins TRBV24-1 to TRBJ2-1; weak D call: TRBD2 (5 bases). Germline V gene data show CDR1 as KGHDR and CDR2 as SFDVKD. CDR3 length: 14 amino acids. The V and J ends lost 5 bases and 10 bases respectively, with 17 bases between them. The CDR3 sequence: CATSVDILPGEQFF. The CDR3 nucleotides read TGTGCCACCAGTGTTGACATTCTACCGGGGGAGCAGTTCTTC.

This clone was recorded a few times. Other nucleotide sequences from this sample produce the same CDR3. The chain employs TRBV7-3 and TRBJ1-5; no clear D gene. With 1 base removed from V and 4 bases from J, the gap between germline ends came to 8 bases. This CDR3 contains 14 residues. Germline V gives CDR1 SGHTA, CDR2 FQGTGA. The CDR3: CASSLSGGNQPQHF. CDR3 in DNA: TGTGCCAGCAGCTTAAGTGGAGGGAATCAGCCCCAGCATTTT. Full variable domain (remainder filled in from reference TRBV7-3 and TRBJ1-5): GAGVSQTPSNKVTEKGKYVELRCDPISGHTALYWYRQSLGQGPEFLIYFQGTGAADDSGLPNDRFFAVRPEGSVSTLKIQRTERGDSAVYLCASSLSGGNQPQHFGDGTRLSIL.

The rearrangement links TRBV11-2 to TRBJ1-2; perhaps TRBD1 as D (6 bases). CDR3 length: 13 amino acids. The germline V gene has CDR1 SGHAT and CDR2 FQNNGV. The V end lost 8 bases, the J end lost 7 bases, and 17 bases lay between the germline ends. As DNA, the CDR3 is TGTGCCAGCCGAGAGGGGGACTGGAGTGGCTACACCTTC. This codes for CASREGDWSGYTF. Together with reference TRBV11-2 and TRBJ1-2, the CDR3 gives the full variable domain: EAGVAQSPRYKIIEKRQSVAFWCNPISGHATLYWYQQILGQGPKLLIQFQNNGVVDDSQLPKDRFSAERLKGVDSTLKIQPAKLEDSAVYLCASREGDWSGYTFGSGTRLTVV.

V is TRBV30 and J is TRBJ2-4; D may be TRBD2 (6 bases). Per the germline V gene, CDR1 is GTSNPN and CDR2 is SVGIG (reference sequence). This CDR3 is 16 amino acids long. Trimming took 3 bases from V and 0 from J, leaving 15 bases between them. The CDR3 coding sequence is TGTGCCTGGAGCGAAGGGACTTTACTAGCCAAAAACATTCAGTACTTC. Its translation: CAWSEGTLLAKNIQYF.

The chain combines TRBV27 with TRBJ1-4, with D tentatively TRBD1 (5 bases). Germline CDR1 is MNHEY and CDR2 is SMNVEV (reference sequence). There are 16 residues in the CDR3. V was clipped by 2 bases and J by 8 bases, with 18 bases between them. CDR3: CASSLVSGRAEEKLFF. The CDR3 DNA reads TGTGCCAGCAGTTTAGTATCAGGCAGGGCGGAAGAAAAACTGTTTTTT.

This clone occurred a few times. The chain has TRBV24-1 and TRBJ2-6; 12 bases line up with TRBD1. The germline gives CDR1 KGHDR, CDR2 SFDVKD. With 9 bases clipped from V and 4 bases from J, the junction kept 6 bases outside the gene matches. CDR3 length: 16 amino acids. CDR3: CATGDRGLNGANVLTF. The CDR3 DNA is TGTGCCACCGGGGACAGGGGGCTAAACGGGGCCAACGTCCTGACTTTC.

The CDR3 DNA sequence: TGTGCCTGGAAACTAGCGGGAGTTCCCACCGGGGAGCTGTTTTTT. Its translation: CAWKLAGVPTGELFF. The V and J genes are TRBV30 and TRBJ2-2; 11 nucleotides agree with TRBD2. This CDR3 region has 15 residues. V lost 4 bases and J lost 4; bases outside the gene matches: 5. CDR1 GTSNPN and CDR2 SVGIG come from the germline V gene (reference sequence).

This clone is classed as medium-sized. CDR3 protein: CASSEDRGQVGYTF. The CDR3, as DNA: TGTGCCAGCAGTGAGGACAGGGGGCAGGTTGGCTACACCTTC. The chain has TRBV2 and TRBJ1-2; 11 bases align to TRBD1. Per germline, CDR1 SNHLY and CDR2 FYNNEI. The CDR3 is made up of 14 amino acids. Unmatched junction bases numbered 4, after V lost 3 bases and J lost 7 bases.

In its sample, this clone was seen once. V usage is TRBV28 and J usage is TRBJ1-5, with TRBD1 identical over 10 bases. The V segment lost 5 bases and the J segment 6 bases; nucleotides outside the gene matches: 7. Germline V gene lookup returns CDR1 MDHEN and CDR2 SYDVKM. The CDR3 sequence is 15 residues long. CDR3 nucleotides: TGTGCCAGCAGTGAGACAGGGGGCATCATTCAGCCCCAGCATTTT. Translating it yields CASSETGGIIQPQHF.

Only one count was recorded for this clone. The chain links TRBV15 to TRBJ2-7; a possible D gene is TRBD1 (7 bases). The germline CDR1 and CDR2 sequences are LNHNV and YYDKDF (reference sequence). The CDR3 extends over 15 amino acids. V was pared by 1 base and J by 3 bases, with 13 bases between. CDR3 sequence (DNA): TGTGCCACCAGCAGAGTTAGGCAGGGGGGCTACGAGCAGTACTTC. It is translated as CATSRVRQGGYEQYF.

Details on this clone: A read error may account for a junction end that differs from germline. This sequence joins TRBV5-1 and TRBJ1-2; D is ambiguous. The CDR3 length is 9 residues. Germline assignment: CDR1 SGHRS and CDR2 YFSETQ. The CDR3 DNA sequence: TGCGCCAGCAATCGCTGGTGGCCCTTC. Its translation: CASNRWWPF.

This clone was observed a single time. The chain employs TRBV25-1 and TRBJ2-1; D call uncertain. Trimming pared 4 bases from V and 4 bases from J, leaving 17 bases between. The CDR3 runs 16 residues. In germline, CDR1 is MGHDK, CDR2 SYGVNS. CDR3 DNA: TGTGCCAGCAGTGCAAGGACCCTTACAAGATACAATGAGCAGTTCTTC. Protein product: CASSARTLTRYNEQFF.

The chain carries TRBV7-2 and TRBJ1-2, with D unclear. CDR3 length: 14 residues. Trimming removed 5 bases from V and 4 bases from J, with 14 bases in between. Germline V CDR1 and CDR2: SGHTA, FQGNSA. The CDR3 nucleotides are TGTGCCAGCAGCCCGACAAGGGCATCCTATGGCTACACCTTC. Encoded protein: CASSPTRASYGYTF.

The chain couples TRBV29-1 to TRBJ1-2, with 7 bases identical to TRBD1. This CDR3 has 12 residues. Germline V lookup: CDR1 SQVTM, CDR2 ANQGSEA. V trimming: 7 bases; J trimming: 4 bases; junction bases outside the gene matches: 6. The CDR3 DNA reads TGCAGCGCCAGGGACAGTACCTATGGCTACACCTTC. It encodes CSARDSTYGYTF.

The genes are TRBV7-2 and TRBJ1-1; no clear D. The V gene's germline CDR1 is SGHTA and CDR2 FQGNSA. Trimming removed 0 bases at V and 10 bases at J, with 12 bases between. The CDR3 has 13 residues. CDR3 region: CASSLARSWGAFF. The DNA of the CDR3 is TGTGCCAGCAGCTTAGCTCGTAGTTGGGGAGCTTTCTTT.

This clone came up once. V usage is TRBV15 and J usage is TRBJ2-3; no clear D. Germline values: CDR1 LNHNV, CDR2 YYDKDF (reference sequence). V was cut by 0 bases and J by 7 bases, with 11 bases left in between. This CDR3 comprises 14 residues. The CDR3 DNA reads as TGTGCCACCAGCAGAGAGTCGAGTGGCAATACGCAGTATTTT. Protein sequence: CATSRESSGNTQYF.

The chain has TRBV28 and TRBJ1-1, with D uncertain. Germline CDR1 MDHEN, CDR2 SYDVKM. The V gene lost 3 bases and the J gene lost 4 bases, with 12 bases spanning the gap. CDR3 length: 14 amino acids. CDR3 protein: CASSLVRRTTEAFF. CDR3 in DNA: TGTGCCAGCAGTTTGGTTCGTAGGACCACTGAAGCTTTCTTT.

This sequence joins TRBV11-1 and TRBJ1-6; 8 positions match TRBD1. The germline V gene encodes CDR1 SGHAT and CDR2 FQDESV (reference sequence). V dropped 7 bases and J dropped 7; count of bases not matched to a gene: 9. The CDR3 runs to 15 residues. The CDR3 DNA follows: TGTGCCAGCACCACGGACAGGGCGAAGAATTCACCCCTCCACTTT. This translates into CASTTDRAKNSPLHF.

CDR3 region: CASGLSSGNTIYF. As DNA, the CDR3 is TGTGCTAGTGGTTTGTCCTCAGGAAACACCATATATTTT. This sequence joins TRBV12-5 and TRBJ1-3; D is uncertain. The V end was cut by 2 bases, the J end by 4 bases, with 6 bases between. The CDR3 totals 13 residues. CDR1 and CDR2 (germline): LGHNT, FRNRAP. Full variable domain (missing parts from reference TRBV12-5 and TRBJ1-3): DARVTQTPRHKVTEMGQEVTMRCQPILGHNTVFWYRQTMMQGLELLAYFRNRAPLDDSGMPKDRFSAEMPDATLATLKIQPSEPRDSAVYFCASGLSSGNTIYFGEGSWLTVV.

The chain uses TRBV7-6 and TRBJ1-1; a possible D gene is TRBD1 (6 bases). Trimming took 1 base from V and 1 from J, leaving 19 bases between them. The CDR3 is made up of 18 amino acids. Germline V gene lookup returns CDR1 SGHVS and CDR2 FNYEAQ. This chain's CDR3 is CASSLDSGTGLGNTEAFF. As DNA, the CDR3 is TGTGCCAGCAGCTTAGACTCGGGAACAGGGCTAGGGAACACTGAAGCTTTCTTT.

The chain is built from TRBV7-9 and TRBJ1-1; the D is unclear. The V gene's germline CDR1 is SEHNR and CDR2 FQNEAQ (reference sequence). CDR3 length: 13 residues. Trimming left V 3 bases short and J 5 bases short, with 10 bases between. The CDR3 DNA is TGTGCCAGCAGCTTCCCATCCACGACTGAAGCTTTCTTT. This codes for CASSFPSTTEAFF.

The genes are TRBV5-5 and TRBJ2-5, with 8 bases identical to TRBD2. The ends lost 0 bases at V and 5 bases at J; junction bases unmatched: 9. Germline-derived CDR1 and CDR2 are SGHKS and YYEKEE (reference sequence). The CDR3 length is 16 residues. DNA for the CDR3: TGTGCCAGCAGCTTGGAAAGCGGGAGAGGCGGTGAGACCCAGTACTTC. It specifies CASSLESGRGGETQYF.

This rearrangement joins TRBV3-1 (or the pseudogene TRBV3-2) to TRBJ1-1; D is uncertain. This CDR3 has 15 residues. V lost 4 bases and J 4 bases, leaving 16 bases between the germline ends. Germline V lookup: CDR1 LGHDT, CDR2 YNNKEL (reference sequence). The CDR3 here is CASSPAAGIGTEAFF. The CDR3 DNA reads TGTGCCAGCAGCCCCGCCGCGGGGATAGGCACTGAAGCTTTCTTT.